This entry concerns a single T cell receptor (beta chain). With 5 bases removed from V and 5 bases from J, the gap between germline ends came to 10 bases. From germline, CDR1 is MNHEY and CDR2 SVGAGI. The CDR3 runs 13 residues. Some clones are missing from TCRdb's copy, which holds only in-frame ones; the method was immunoSEQ multiplex PCR. The profile shows about 45,000 clones, more than 85% of them singletons. This record belongs to a study of T cell changes during pregnancy in multiple sclerosis. The specimen comprised CD8+ T cells from peripheral blood mononuclear cells, sampled in the second trimester of pregnancy. The TCR was taken from a female donor with multiple sclerosis, enrolled in a pregnancy study. V and J are TRBV6-5 and TRBJ1-5; D uncertain. CDR3 region: CASSPEEYQPQHF. For the CDR3, the DNA is TGTGCCAGCAGTCCGGAGGAGTATCAGCCCCAGCATTTT.